These 15 T cell receptor beta chains were all obtained from the same sample, sequenced in a study of blood T cell repertoires in COVID-19. Produced via immunoSEQ multiplex PCR; TCRdb's table is partial and in-frame only. The data contain tens of thousands of clones, around 90% of them singletons. The specimen was peripheral blood. Receptors originate from a man aged 18 to 30 with COVID-19, enrolled during active disease.

The genes are TRBV7-8 and TRBJ2-7; a possible D gene is TRBD1 (6 bases). Looked up from germline, CDR1 is SGHVS and CDR2 is FQNEAQ. V shed 2 bases and J shed 4 bases, with 9 bases lying between them. The CDR3 length is 13 residues. CDR3 region: CASSLSTGYEQYF. The CDR3 DNA reads as TGTGCCAGCAGCTTATCGACAGGATACGAGCAGTACTTC.

The CDR3: CASSQIADSYNEQFF. CDR3 coding DNA: TGTGCCAGCAGCCAGATAGCGGACTCCTACAATGAGCAGTTCTTC. The chain couples TRBV3-1 (or the pseudogene TRBV3-2) to TRBJ2-1; D possibly corresponds to TRBD2 (6 bases). Trimming pared 3 bases from V and 0 bases from J, leaving 9 bases between. Germline values: CDR1 LGHDT, CDR2 YNNKEL (reference sequence). The CDR3 loop spans 15 amino acids.

This chain joins TRBV7-9 and TRBJ2-5; tentative D call: TRBD2 (5 bases). V was pared by 3 bases and J by 4 bases, with 24 bases between. This CDR3 is 18 amino acids long. The V gene's germline CDR1 is SEHNR and CDR2 FQNEAQ (reference sequence). The CDR3 spells CASSFPSEGVAPRETQYF. DNA for the CDR3: TGTGCCAGCAGCTTCCCCTCTGAGGGAGTAGCTCCTCGAGAGACCCAGTACTTC.

This rearrangement joins TRBV25-1 to TRBJ2-1, with 11 bases aligning to TRBD2. Per germline, CDR1 MGHDK and CDR2 SYGVNS. J lost 7 bases, V lost 4 bases, and 6 bases had no gene match. This CDR3 is 15 amino acids long. The CDR3 sequence is CASSVAGGPRNEQFF. CDR3 coding DNA: TGTGCCAGCAGTGTAGCGGGAGGGCCGAGGAATGAGCAGTTCTTC.

The V and J genes are TRBV7-9 and TRBJ2-7; TRBD2 agrees at 7 bases. Germline CDR1 SEHNR, CDR2 FQNEAQ (reference sequence). Trimming took 2 bases from V and 4 from J; bases not matched to a gene: 8. The CDR3 length is 15 residues. CDR3 in DNA: TGTGCCAGCAGCTTATATGCGGGACTAAGATACGAGCAGTACTTC. It is translated as CASSLYAGLRYEQYF.

The gene calls are TRBV3-1 (or the pseudogene TRBV3-2) and TRBJ2-1, with 11 bases identical to TRBD2. The CDR3 runs 15 residues. CDR1 and CDR2 (germline): LGHDT, YNNKEL (reference sequence). Trimming cost V 2 bases and J 9 bases; bases outside gene matches: 6. The DNA for the CDR3 is TGTGCCAGCAGCCAAATGGCCCTAGCGGGAGGTGAGCAGTTCTTC. This sequence encodes CASSQMALAGGEQFF.

The rearrangement joins TRBV21-1 to TRBJ1-1. TRBV21-1 has pseudogene status. This CDR3 is 17 amino acids long. The chain's CDR3 is CASSQRVRGWANTEAFF. The CDR3 DNA follows: TGTGCCAGCAGCCAGCGCGTACGGGGGTGGGCGAACACTGAAGCTTTCTTT.

V and J are TRBV3-1 (or the pseudogene TRBV3-2) and TRBJ1-1; D call uncertain. The CDR3 totals 14 residues. Germline V gene data show CDR1 as LGHDT and CDR2 as YNNKEL (reference sequence). The V gene lost 1 base and the J gene lost 4 bases, with 10 bases spanning the gap. This chain's CDR3 is CASSQVPLITEAFF. CDR3 sequence (DNA): TGTGCCAGCAGCCAAGTCCCCCTAATCACTGAAGCTTTCTTT.

The rearrangement links TRBV7-2 to TRBJ2-1; TRBD2 might be the D (6 bases). The CDR3 consists of 16 residues. CDR1 and CDR2 (germline): SGHTA, FQGNSA. V lost 3 bases and J 5 bases, leaving 17 bases between the germline ends. CDR3 DNA sequence: TGTGCCAGCAGCTTGAGGGCCCCGGGACTTAACAATGAGCAGTTCTTC. Translation gives CASSLRAPGLNNEQFF.

The rearrangement uses TRBV9 and TRBJ2-1, with 7 nucleotides matching TRBD2. The CDR3 loop spans 16 amino acids. CDR1 is SGDLS, CDR2 YYNGEE, per germline. V shed 3 bases and J 0 bases; nucleotides not matched to a gene: 6. CDR3 region: CASSDSGDASYNEQFF. The CDR3 region has the DNA TGTGCCAGCAGCGACAGCGGGGATGCCTCCTACAATGAGCAGTTCTTC.

The chain uses TRBV19 and TRBJ2-1; 11 bases line up with TRBD1. Trimming removed 4 bases from V and 8 bases from J; junction bases left unmatched: 16. This CDR3 has 18 amino acids. Germline CDR1 LNHDA, CDR2 SQIVND (reference sequence). The CDR3 coding sequence is TGTGCCAGTAGTACCTCATACCCCGGGACAGGGGGAAGGCATGAGCAGTTCTTC. Translation gives CASSTSYPGTGGRHEQFF. The full variable domain, with the rest looked up from reference TRBV19 and TRBJ2-1, is DGGITQSPKYLFRKEGQNVTLSCEQNLNHDAMYWYRQDPGQGLRLIYYSQIVNDFQKGDIAEGYSVSREKKESFPLTVTSAQKNPTAFYLCASSTSYPGTGGRHEQFFGPGTRLTVL.

The chain recombines TRBV7-8 with TRBJ2-7; possibly TRBD1 for D (7 bases). With 5 bases removed from V and 4 bases from J, the gap between germline ends came to 18 bases. Per germline, CDR1 SGHVS and CDR2 FQNEAQ. The CDR3 length is 15 residues. This CDR3 is CASSAGTARGYEQYF. In DNA form, the CDR3 reads TGTGCCAGCAGCGCGGGGACAGCGAGGGGTTACGAGCAGTACTTC.

The chain couples TRBV7-9 to TRBJ2-7; D may be TRBD1 (5 bases). Trimming removed 3 bases from V and 6 bases from J, with 9 bases in between. The CDR3 is 12 residues long. In germline, CDR1 is SEHNR, CDR2 FQNEAQ (reference sequence). The CDR3 reads CASSLGRLEQYF. The CDR3, as DNA: TGTGCCAGCAGCTTGGGGCGGCTCGAGCAGTACTTC.

V is TRBV4-1 and J is TRBJ1-1; 12 bases match TRBD1. J lost 5 bases, V lost 1 base, and 8 bases had no gene match. In germline, CDR1 is MGHRA, CDR2 YSYEKL. This CDR3 spans 17 amino acids. The CDR3 here is CASSQGGTGGWYTEAFF. In DNA, the CDR3 is TGCGCCAGCAGCCAAGGGGGGACAGGGGGCTGGTATACTGAAGCTTTCTTT.

The J gene is TRBJ1-2, the V gene TRBV2; 9 nucleotides match TRBD1. CDR3 length: 13 amino acids. Germline loops: CDR1 SNHLY, CDR2 FYNNEI. With V trimmed by 7 bases and J by 7 bases, 7 bases remained unmatched. In DNA form, the CDR3 reads TGTGCCAGCACCATAGGACAGGGGTTTGGCTACACCTTC. Translated, it gives CASTIGQGFGYTF.